This section outlines one TCR beta chain sequence together with its context. What it binds is unknown. Cells were stimulated nonspecifically with anti-CD3/anti-CD28 magnetic beads. Responding CD4+ T cells were sorted by upregulation of both CD40 ligand and CD69. These data come from a study of persistence of HIV-infected CD4 T cells. At the level of the study: A couple of participants gave one leukapheresis sample; others gave up to about 180 mL blood repeatedly. Notes on the study in general: Degenerate expanded CDR3beta sequences were enriched among CMV- and Gag-responding cells. CMV- and Gag-responding cells had lower TCRbeta richness than CD3/CD28-responding cells.

The immunoSEQ assay was version 4, run in survey mode. Each sample used up to roughly 1 ug genomic DNA diluted to roughly 10 ng/uL. Using immunoSEQ multiplex PCR, the repertoire was profiled, and TCRdb retains in-frame clones only, with some absent. Counted here are about 46,000 clones, around 89% occurring once; the ten biggest clones make up about 3%. Trimming cost V 4 bases and J 0 bases, with 14 bases left between them. The CDR3 runs 16 residues. Germline assignment: CDR1 SGHRS and CDR2 YFSETQ. The receptor's source is an adult woman with HIV who was CMV-seropositive. This specimen consisted of CD4+ T cells sorted from PBMCs after approximately 19-hour stimulation, obtained from a patient who received antiretroviral therapy. V usage is TRBV5-1 and J usage is TRBJ1-3; D might be TRBD1 (5 bases). CDR3 loop: CASSPSRQRSGNTIYF. CDR3 nucleotides: TGCGCCAGCAGCCCTAGTCGACAGCGCTCTGGAAACACCATATATTTT. Using reference TRBV5-1 and TRBJ1-3 for the parts outside the CDR3, the full variable domain is KAGVTQTPRYLIKTRGQQVTLSCSPISGHRSVSWYQQTPGQGLQFLFEYFSETQRNKGNFPGRFSGRQFSNSRSEMNVSTLELGDSALYLCASSPSRQRSGNTIYFGEGSWLTVV.